These 25 T cell receptor beta chains came from one sample sequenced in a study of blood T cell repertoires in COVID-19. Generated by immunoSEQ multiplex PCR, the TCRdb table keeps only in-frame clones and is missing some. The sample records 150,000 to 200,000 clones, roughly 84% being singletons. The sequencing input was PBMCs or T cells enriched from blood (not recorded which). The receptors shown here come from a man over 45 who had recovered from COVID-19.

The chain's CDR3 is CASSDVMGQVSYEQYF. Written as DNA, the CDR3 is TGTGCCAGCAGTGACGTTATGGGACAGGTCAGCTACGAGCAGTACTTC. The chain uses TRBV6-1 and TRBJ2-7; 8 bases map to TRBD1. CDR1 MNHNS and CDR2 SASEGT come from the germline V gene. The CDR3 consists of 16 residues. J gave up 3 bases and V 3 bases, and 10 bases lay outside the gene matches.

The V call is TRBV6-5, the J call TRBJ1-4, with no clear D. The CDR3 sequence is 14 residues long. Germline V gene lookup returns CDR1 MNHEY and CDR2 SVGAGI. V was trimmed by 0 bases and J by 2 bases, leaving 4 bases between them. CDR3 amino acids: CASSYSRTNEKLFF. CDR3 DNA: TGTGCCAGCAGTTACTCGAGGACTAATGAAAAACTGTTTTTT.

The rearrangement links TRBV5-4 to TRBJ1-4, with a weak D call TRBD1 (5 bases). The germline gives CDR1 SGHNT, CDR2 YYREEE (reference sequence). The CDR3 has 15 residues. Trimming cost V 4 bases and J 5 bases, with 15 bases left between them. The CDR3 region is CASSRGGTGNEKLFF. CDR3 coding DNA: TGTGCCAGCAGCCGGGGGGGAACGGGGAATGAAAAACTGTTTTTT.

The chain has TRBV12-3 or TRBV12-4 and TRBJ1-2; D might be TRBD1 (6 bases). The CDR3 covers 12 residues. Trimming left V 5 bases short and J 4 bases short, with 8 bases between. The CDR3 here is CASSHRVYGYTF. The CDR3, as DNA: TGTGCCAGCAGTCACAGGGTCTATGGCTACACCTTC.

V gene TRBV10-1 combines with J gene TRBJ2-3; D call uncertain. V was shortened by 2 bases and J by 3 bases, with 6 bases between the two germline ends. The CDR3 runs to 13 residues. The V gene's germline CDR1 is WNHNN and CDR2 SYGVQD (reference sequence). As DNA, the CDR3 is TGCGCCAGCAGTGAGACTGTGACAGATACGCAGTATTTT. It is translated as CASSETVTDTQYF.

The chain employs TRBV20-1 and TRBJ1-2; weak D call: TRBD1 (6 bases). Trimming pared 3 bases from V and 4 bases from J, leaving 15 bases between. The CDR3 has 14 residues. Per the germline V gene, CDR1 is DFQATT and CDR2 is SNEGSKA (reference sequence). CDR3 region: CSASSPRGAYGYTF. The CDR3 DNA sequence: TGCAGTGCTAGTAGTCCCAGGGGCGCCTATGGCTACACCTTC.

This sequence joins TRBV7-3 and TRBJ2-7; tentative D call: TRBD2 (5 bases). The length of the CDR3 is 14 residues. The V end lost 5 bases, the J end lost 3 bases, and 14 bases lay between the germline ends. Germline CDR1 and CDR2: SGHTA and FQGTGA. CDR3 in DNA: TGTGCCAGCAGCCCAACGGGGATCCGCTACGAGCAGTACTTC. Translating gives CASSPTGIRYEQYF.

The V and J genes are TRBV6-1 and TRBJ1-6; perhaps TRBD1 as D (5 bases). V was trimmed by 3 bases and J by 7 bases, leaving 16 bases between them. Germline assignment: CDR1 MNHNS and CDR2 SASEGT. The CDR3 is 16 amino acids. CDR3 nucleotide sequence: TGTGCCAGCAGTGATGGGGGGGGATATGCCAATTCACCCCTCCACTTT. Translating gives CASSDGGGYANSPLHF.

The rearrangement joins TRBV30 to TRBJ2-7; D is possibly TRBD1 (6 bases). Germline loops: CDR1 GTSNPN, CDR2 SVGIG (reference sequence). V dropped 2 bases and J dropped 0 bases, with 11 bases sitting between them. The CDR3 sequence is 14 residues long. CDR3: CAWSWTVSSYEQYF. In DNA, the CDR3 is TGTGCCTGGAGTTGGACAGTAAGCTCCTACGAGCAGTACTTC. Full variable domain (rest looked up from reference TRBV30 and TRBJ2-7): SQTIHQWPATLVQPVGSPLSLECTVEGTSNPNLYWYRQAAGRGLQLLFYSVGIGQISSEVPQNLSASRPQDRQFILSSKKLLLSDSGFYLCAWSWTVSSYEQYFGPGTRLTVT.

The rearrangement joins TRBV6-4 to TRBJ2-2; 7 positions agree with TRBD1. This CDR3 is 14 amino acids long. Germline CDR1 reads MRHNA; CDR2 reads SNTAGT. The trim removed 5 bases at V and 6 bases at J, leaving 6 bases unmatched. This CDR3 reads CASSPGQQSGELFF. The DNA of the CDR3 is TGTGCCAGCAGTCCGGGACAGCAATCCGGGGAGCTGTTTTTT.

The chain is built from TRBV6-2 or TRBV6-3 and TRBJ1-2, with TRBD1 matching 12 bases. From germline, CDR1 is MNHEY and CDR2 SVGEGT. Trimming cost V 6 bases and J 3 bases; bases outside gene matches: 8. The CDR3 spans 16 residues. The CDR3 loop is CASSHGTGGAYYGYTF. CDR3 DNA sequence: TGTGCCAGCAGCCACGGGACAGGGGGCGCGTACTATGGCTACACCTTC.

The rearrangement uses TRBV9 and TRBJ2-3; D gene ambiguous. Looked up from germline, CDR1 is SGDLS and CDR2 is YYNGEE. Trimming removed 3 bases from V and 8 bases from J, with 10 bases in between. This CDR3 is built from 12 residues. The CDR3 nucleotides are TGTGCCAGCAGCGAGCAAGGCGGTACGCAGTATTTT. It is translated as CASSEQGGTQYF.

V usage is TRBV3-1 (or the pseudogene TRBV3-2) and J usage is TRBJ1-6, with D unclear. This CDR3 region has 14 residues. CDR1 and CDR2 from the germline V gene are LGHDT and YNNKEL (reference sequence). Trimming cost V 1 base and J 8 bases, with 9 bases left between them. CDR3 loop: CASSQVAEYSPLHF. CDR3 DNA sequence: TGTGCCAGCAGCCAAGTGGCTGAATATTCACCCCTCCACTTT.

The chain couples TRBV5-1 to TRBJ1-1; D is possibly TRBD1 (5 bases). Trimming shortened V by 0 bases and J by 1 base, and 10 bases separated the two germline ends. The CDR3 consists of 15 residues. Germline V gene data show CDR1 as SGHRS and CDR2 as YFSETQ. The CDR3 DNA sequence: TGCGCCAGCAGCTTGGGGGTGACAGCGAACACTGAAGCTTTCTTT. Residues: CASSLGVTANTEAFF.

The gene calls are TRBV3-1 (or the pseudogene TRBV3-2) and TRBJ1-3; 7 nucleotides match TRBD1. In germline, CDR1 is LGHDT, CDR2 YNNKEL (reference sequence). This CDR3 is built from 17 residues. The junction had 9 bases not matched to a gene; V was cut back by 4 bases and J by 0 bases. CDR3 sequence reads: CASSPGAGGLSGNTIYF. CDR3 nucleotides: TGTGCCAGCAGCCCGGGAGCAGGGGGTCTCTCTGGAAACACCATATATTTT.

The V call is TRBV10-3, the J call TRBJ1-2; 7 nucleotides match TRBD1. The CDR3 consists of 13 residues. Germline CDR1 and CDR2: ENHRY and SYGVKD. V was clipped by 0 bases and J by 5 bases; unmatched bases: 0. CDR3 DNA: TGTGCCATCAGTGAGTCGGGACAGTATGGCTACACCTTC. It yields the protein CAISESGQYGYTF.

V usage is TRBV5-1 and J usage is TRBJ1-3; TRBD1 might be the D (5 bases). Trimming took 4 bases from V and 7 from J, leaving 12 bases between them. The germline V gene encodes CDR1 SGHRS and CDR2 YFSETQ. The CDR3 totals 13 residues. The CDR3 bases are TGCGCCAGCAGCCCGGGACGGGGGAACACCATATATTTT. The encoded protein is CASSPGRGNTIYF.

The rearrangement joins TRBV3-1 (or the pseudogene TRBV3-2) to TRBJ1-2; 10 bases agree with TRBD1. V lost 2 bases to trimming and J lost 8 bases; unmatched junction nucleotides: 8. CDR3 length equals 15 residues. The germline gives CDR1 LGHDT, CDR2 YNNKEL (reference sequence). CDR3: CASSQRDRGLGGYTF. DNA of the CDR3: TGTGCCAGCAGCCAAAGGGACAGGGGCCTCGGGGGCTACACCTTC.

The chain is built from TRBV2 and TRBJ1-1; D ambiguous. Germline CDR1 SNHLY, CDR2 FYNNEI. The V end was cut by 6 bases, the J end by 3 bases, with 11 bases between. CDR3 length: 13 amino acids. CDR3 coding DNA: TGTGCCAGCAGCGTGGTCCAGGACACTGAAGCTTTCTTT. This codes for CASSVVQDTEAFF.

As regards this clone: The same CDR3 can be traced to other DNA sequences in this sample. The chain links TRBV7-8 to TRBJ1-2; TRBD1 matches at 8 bases. Germline V gene lookup returns CDR1 SGHVS and CDR2 FQNEAQ. With V trimmed by 5 bases and J by 4 bases, 6 bases remained unmatched. The CDR3 runs 14 residues. CDR3 residues: CASSRGQGGYGYTF. CDR3 DNA sequence: TGTGCCAGCAGCCGAGGACAGGGAGGCTATGGCTACACCTTC.

The rearrangement links TRBV19 to TRBJ1-4; no clear D. The CDR3 loop spans 13 amino acids. Germline loops: CDR1 LNHDA, CDR2 SQIVND (reference sequence). CDR3 in DNA: TGTGCTACGCGGGCAGCAACTAATGAAAAACTGTTTTTT. Amino acid sequence: CATRAATNEKLFF.

The rearrangement joins TRBV9 to TRBJ2-2, with a possible D match to TRBD2 (6 bases). Trimming removed 4 bases from V and 7 bases from J, with 26 bases in between. Germline loops: CDR1 SGDLS, CDR2 YYNGEE. The CDR3 is made up of 18 amino acids. The CDR3 region is CASSLTGRRDSMGGELFF. CDR3 sequence (DNA): TGTGCCAGCAGCCTCACGGGAAGGCGGGATTCAATGGGCGGGGAGCTGTTTTTT.

This chain uses TRBV5-1 with TRBJ2-1; 9 nucleotides match TRBD1. J lost 4 bases, V lost 3 bases, and 8 bases had no gene match. The length of the CDR3 is 16 residues. Germline CDR1 is SGHRS and CDR2 is YFSETQ. The CDR3 coding sequence is TGCGCCAGCAGCTCCCAAACAGGGGGCCTTTACAATGAGCAGTTCTTC. Residues: CASSSQTGGLYNEQFF.

The V and J genes are TRBV5-8 and TRBJ1-5, with 7 positions matching TRBD1. The germline CDR1 and CDR2 sequences are SGHTS and YDEGEE. This CDR3 region has 16 residues. J was trimmed by 1 base and V by 0 bases; bases with no gene match: 4. CDR3 nucleotide sequence: TGTGCCAGCAGCTTGGTAGGGGGCCGGAGCAATCAGCCCCAGCATTTT. It yields the protein CASSLVGGRSNQPQHF.

This clone appeared a single time. The gene calls are TRBV5-1 and TRBJ1-1, with 8 bases fitting TRBD1. V was clipped by 3 bases and J by 5 bases; unmatched bases: 9. The CDR3 is made up of 15 amino acids. Germline CDR1 reads SGHRS; CDR2 reads YFSETQ. The CDR3 here is CASSSHRGDGTEAFF. The CDR3 coding sequence is TGCGCCAGCAGCTCCCACAGGGGGGATGGGACTGAAGCTTTCTTT.